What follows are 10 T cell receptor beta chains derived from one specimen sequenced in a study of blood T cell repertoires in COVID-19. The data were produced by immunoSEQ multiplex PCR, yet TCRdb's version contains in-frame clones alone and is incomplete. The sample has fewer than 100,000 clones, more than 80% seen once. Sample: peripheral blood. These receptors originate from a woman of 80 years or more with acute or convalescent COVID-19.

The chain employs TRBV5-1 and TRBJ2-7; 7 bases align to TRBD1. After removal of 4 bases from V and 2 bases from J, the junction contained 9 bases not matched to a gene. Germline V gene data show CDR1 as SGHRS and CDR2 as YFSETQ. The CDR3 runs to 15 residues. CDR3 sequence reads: CASSTQGTLPYEQYF. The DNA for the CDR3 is TGCGCCAGCAGCACACAGGGGACCTTGCCCTACGAGCAGTACTTC.

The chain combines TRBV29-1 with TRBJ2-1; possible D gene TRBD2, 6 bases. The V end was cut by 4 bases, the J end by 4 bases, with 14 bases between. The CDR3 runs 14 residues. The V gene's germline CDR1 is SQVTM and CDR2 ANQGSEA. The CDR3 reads CSVGRDRNYNEQFF. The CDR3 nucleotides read TGCAGCGTTGGGCGGGACCGGAATTACAATGAGCAGTTCTTC.

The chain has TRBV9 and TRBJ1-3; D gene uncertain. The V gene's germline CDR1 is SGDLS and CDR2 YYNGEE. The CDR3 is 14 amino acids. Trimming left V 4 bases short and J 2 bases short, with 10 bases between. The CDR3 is CASSPRGTGNTIYF. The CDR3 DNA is TGTGCCAGCAGCCCCCGAGGAACTGGAAACACCATATATTTT.

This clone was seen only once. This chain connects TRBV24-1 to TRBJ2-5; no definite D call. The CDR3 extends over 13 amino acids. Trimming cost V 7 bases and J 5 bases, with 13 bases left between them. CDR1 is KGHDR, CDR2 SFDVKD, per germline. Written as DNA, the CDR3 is TGTGCCACCAGCAATACAGCTGGGGAGACCCAGTACTTC. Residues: CATSNTAGETQYF.

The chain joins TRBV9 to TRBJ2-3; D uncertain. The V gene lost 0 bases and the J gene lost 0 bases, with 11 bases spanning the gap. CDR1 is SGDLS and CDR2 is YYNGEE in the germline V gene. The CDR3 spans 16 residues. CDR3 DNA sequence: TGTGCCAGCAGCGTAGTCGGTATCTCTAGCACAGATACGCAGTATTTT. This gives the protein CASSVVGISSTDTQYF.

CDR3 protein: CASSSHGTPNTEAFF. Here the CDR3 DNA reads TGTGCCAGTAGCAGTCATGGGACACCGAACACTGAAGCTTTCTTT. V is TRBV19 and J is TRBJ1-1; perhaps TRBD1 as D (6 bases). In germline, CDR1 is LNHDA, CDR2 SQIVND (reference sequence). The CDR3 spans 15 residues. Trimming left V 6 bases short and J 1 base short, with 15 bases between.

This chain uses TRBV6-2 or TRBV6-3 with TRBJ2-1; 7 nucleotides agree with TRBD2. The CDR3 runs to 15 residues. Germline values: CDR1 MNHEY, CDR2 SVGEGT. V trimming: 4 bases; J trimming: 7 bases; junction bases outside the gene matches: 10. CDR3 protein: CASSSPLAEGNEQFF. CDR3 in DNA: TGTGCCAGCAGTTCCCCCCTAGCGGAGGGGAATGAGCAGTTCTTC.

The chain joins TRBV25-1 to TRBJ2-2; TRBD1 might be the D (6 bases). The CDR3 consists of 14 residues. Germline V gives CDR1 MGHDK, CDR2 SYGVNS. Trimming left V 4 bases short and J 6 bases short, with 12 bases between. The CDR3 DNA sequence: TGTGCCAGCAGTGTACAGGGTTTTGCCGGGGAGCTGTTTTTT. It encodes CASSVQGFAGELFF.

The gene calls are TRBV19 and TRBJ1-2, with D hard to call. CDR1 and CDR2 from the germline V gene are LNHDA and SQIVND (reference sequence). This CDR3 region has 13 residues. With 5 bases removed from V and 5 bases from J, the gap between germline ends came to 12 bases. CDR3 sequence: CASSENSLYGYTF. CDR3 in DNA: TGTGCCAGTAGTGAGAACAGCTTATATGGCTACACCTTC.

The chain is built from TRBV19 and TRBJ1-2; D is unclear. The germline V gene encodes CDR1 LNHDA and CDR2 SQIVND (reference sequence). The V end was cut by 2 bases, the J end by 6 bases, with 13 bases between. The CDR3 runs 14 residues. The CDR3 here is CASSISGFPDGYTF. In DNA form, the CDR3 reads TGTGCCAGTAGTATATCGGGGTTCCCGGATGGCTACACCTTC.